The T cell receptor (beta chain) described here comes from a study of human T cells and chemical hapten exposure. Background on the study: The use of 2% DPC on around 2 cm by around 2 cm of upper inner arm skin constituted sensitization.

Time point denoted: patch test 1, 2 weeks after DPC sensitization. The treatment is: therapeutic diphenylcyclopropenone sensitization with weekly scalp DPC. TCRdb reprocessed the RACE reads with MiXCR, giving one entry per CDR3 protein. Of some 81,000 distinct CDR3 sequences listed, about 8% were seen once; the top ten hold 1.5% to 1.8%. This clonotype was picked up a small number of times. Trimming pared 0 bases from V and 5 bases from J, leaving 15 bases between. This CDR3 contains 15 residues. Looked up from germline, CDR1 is SGHRS and CDR2 is YFSETQ. The material was whole blood, obtained in connection with sensitization to the hapten diphenylcyclopropenone (DPC). The source is a woman aged 25 to 39 with alopecia areata. Some clones in this sample may be carry-over from other donors' samples. V is TRBV5-1 and J is TRBJ2-7; D is unclear. The CDR3 here is CASSLVSIGYDEQYF. The DNA for the CDR3 is TGCGCCAGCAGCTTGGTGTCCATCGGCTATGACGAGCAGTACTTC.